The T cell receptor beta chain under discussion was sequenced for a study of blood T cell repertoires in COVID-19. Background on the study: Sites in the United States, Italy and Spain provided acute and convalescent COVID-19 samples.

Authors' methods: Reference gene primer amplification gave estimated nucleated cell counts. Profiling relied on immunoSEQ multiplex PCR, and the TCRdb table lists in-frame clones only, not all of them. The DNA was the basis for D and trimming; V, J and clone size are from that table. In the table there are about 170,000 clones, more than 85% of which are singletons. The source material was peripheral blood. This TCR was recovered from a woman aged 80 or older in a cohort sampled during active or convalescent COVID-19.

This chain's CDR3 is CASSVGTGVNTEAFF. For the CDR3, the DNA is TGTGCCAGCAGCGTAGGCACAGGCGTGAACACTGAAGCTTTCTTT. The V gene is TRBV9, the J gene TRBJ1-1, with D maybe TRBD1 (5 bases). V was pared by 0 bases and J by 0 bases, with 9 bases between. CDR1 is SGDLS and CDR2 is YYNGEE in the germline V gene. The CDR3 consists of 15 residues.